This TCR beta chain comes out of a study of T cells in Graves' hyperthyroidism and ophthalmopathy (dated by TCRdb to between 2018 and 2021). Some background on the complete study: Peripheral blood was collected at initial diagnosis, before any treatment. TCR Vbeta CDR3 sequencing of approximately 140 peripheral blood samples (approximately 44 ophthalmopathy, about 74 hyperthyroidism and some 17 progressor patients) is reported in the paper. To identify distinguishing TCR V-J signatures, a discovery cohort of about 95 patients was used, comprising 43 with Graves' ophthalmopathy and around 60 with stable Graves' hyperthyroidism. The 95 to 100 discovery patients were randomly divided into training and test sets at a 7:3 ratio. Following sampling, methimazole starting at 30 mg daily was given to hyperthyroidism patients, and high-dose intravenous methylprednisolone was given to ophthalmopathy patients. In addition, the study compared T-cell repertoires in thyroid tissue and in blood from about 6 Graves' hyperthyroidism patients. Whether ophthalmopathy could be predicted prospectively was tested in an independent validation cohort made up of about 18 hyperthyroidism patients plus 17 patients who later progressed to ophthalmopathy.

Hyperthyroidism patients were newly diagnosed, had a disease duration of under 2 months, and were aged 18 to 65 years. The study excluded patients with uncontrolled infections, other autoimmune diseases, pregnancy or lactation. Clinical symptoms, serum thyroxine and TRAb, thyroid ultrasound, and orbital computed tomography formed the basis for the diagnoses. Blood from progressor patients was drawn when they were first diagnosed with hyperthyroidism, before any ophthalmopathy symptoms appeared. PBMCs were isolated from about 9 ml of fresh peripheral blood by Ficoll-Paque density gradient centrifugation. Progressor patients were defined as those initially diagnosed with Graves' hyperthyroidism in whom ophthalmopathy developed during follow-up. Trizol reagent was used to extract total RNA, and RNA quality was then checked on an Agilent 2100 Bioanalyzer. Study-wide conclusions, independent of this receptor: In validation, progression to ophthalmopathy was predicted by the model with nearly 71% sensitivity and 72% to 85% specificity, a median of about 6.4 months before onset. No statistical method was used to set the sample size in advance, and investigators knew the group allocation. Ophthalmopathy was separated from stable hyperthyroidism by a 13 V-J signature model, with 87.88% sensitivity and about 81% specificity obtained in cross-validation and 80%/75% obtained in testing. Most expanded thyroid clonotypes (frequency above 0.001) were also detected in blood, suggesting blood repertoires may reflect thyroid immune responses.

CDR1 and CDR2 were assigned from the germline V gene as SGHRS and YFSETQ. Counted from cysteine to phenylalanine, this CDR3 has 16 amino acids. Only the CDR3 portion is preserved as DNA: 48 bases, with reading frame beginning at the first base. The V and J ends are trimmed by 0 bases and 0 bases, leaving 10 bases between them. A remark on this clonotype: The antigen it binds to is not known. Within one base of it there is no much larger clone, and no base qualities were kept.

The TCR beta CDR3 regions were amplified from the RNA transcripts. For the first round of RT-PCR on the TCR CDR3, the HTBI primer set was used together with the Qiagen OneStep RT-PCR kit. The libraries were constructed in a second round of multiplex PCR and then size-selected and purified. Paired-end sequencing of the libraries was performed with 100 bp reads on an Illumina HiSeq2000. In the source study's methods: SOAPnuke was used to process the raw data, with reads discarded if the reads contained adapters or uncalled bases, had a mean Phred below 15, or lacked an exact constant-primer or identifier match. High-quality paired reads were merged with COPE v1.2.5, and unique nucleotide sequences were defined as clonotypes. MiTCR v1.1 was used to align clonotypes to the IMGT TRBV, TRBD and TRBJ reference segments. Analysis was restricted to V-J combinations with a frequency above 0.0001, which covered just over 98% of repertoires. A TCS score was defined as the ratio of F50 (clonal expansion) to E x V (chaos), with BLOSUM62-based TCRdist applied between CDR3 peptides within each V-J. Welch's t-statistics and random forest reduced roughly 540 V-J features to roughly 13, which were used in a naive Bayes classifier (R e1071). The public reads were reanalyzed by TCRdb: fastp trimming at Q25, MiXCR alignment, in-frame beta chains only. Rows are unified per CDR3 protein, each entry keeping the most common DNA and genes. The V and J calls were not made by the authors but by TCRdb's processing. The sample profile shows around 340,000 distinct CDR3 sequences; about 17% of them were found once. Around a third of the sample comes from the top ten.

Source material: blood. The receptor chain draws on TRBV5-1 and TRBJ2-4; tentative D gene TRBD2, with 5 bases matching. The sequence was obtained from a woman between 25 and 40 years old with Graves' hyperthyroidism that later progressed to Graves' ophthalmopathy. The DNA is TGCGCCAGCAGCTTGGGAGGGTTCCTAGCCAAAAACATTCAGTACTTC. This encodes CASSLGGFLAKNIQYF.